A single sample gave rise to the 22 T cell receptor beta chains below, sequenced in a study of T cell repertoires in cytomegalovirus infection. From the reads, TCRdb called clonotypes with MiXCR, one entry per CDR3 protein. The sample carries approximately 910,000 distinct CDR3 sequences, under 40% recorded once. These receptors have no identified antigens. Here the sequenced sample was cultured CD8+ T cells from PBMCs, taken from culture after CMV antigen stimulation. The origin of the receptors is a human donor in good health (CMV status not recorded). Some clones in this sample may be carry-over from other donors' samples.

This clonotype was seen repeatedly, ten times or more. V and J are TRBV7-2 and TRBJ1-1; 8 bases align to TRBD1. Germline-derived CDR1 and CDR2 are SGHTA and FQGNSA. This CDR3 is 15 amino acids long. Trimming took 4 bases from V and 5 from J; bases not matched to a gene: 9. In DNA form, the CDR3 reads TGTGCCAGCAGCTCCTATATCACAGGGGGAACTGAAGCTTTCTTT. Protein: CASSSYITGGTEAFF.

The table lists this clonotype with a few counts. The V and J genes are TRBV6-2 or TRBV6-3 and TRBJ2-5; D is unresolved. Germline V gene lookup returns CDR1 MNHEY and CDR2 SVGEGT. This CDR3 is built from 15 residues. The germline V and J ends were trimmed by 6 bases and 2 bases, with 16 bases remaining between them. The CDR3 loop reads CASSPKGAKQETQYF. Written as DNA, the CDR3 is TGTGCCAGCAGCCCGAAGGGTGCCAAGCAAGAGACCCAGTACTTC.

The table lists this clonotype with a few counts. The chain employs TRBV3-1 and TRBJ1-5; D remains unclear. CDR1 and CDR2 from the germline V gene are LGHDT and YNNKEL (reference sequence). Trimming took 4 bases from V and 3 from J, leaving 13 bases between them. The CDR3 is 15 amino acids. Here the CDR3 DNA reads TGTGCCAGCAGCCCCCATATTAGCTACAATCAGCCCCAGCATTTT. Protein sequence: CASSPHISYNQPQHF.

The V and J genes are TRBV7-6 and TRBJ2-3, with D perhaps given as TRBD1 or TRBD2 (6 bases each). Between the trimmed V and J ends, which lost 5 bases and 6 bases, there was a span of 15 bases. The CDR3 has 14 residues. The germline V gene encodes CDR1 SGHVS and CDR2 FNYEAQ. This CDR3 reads CASSGGPGLDTQYF. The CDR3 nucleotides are TGTGCCAGCAGCGGGGGGCCGGGTTTGGATACGCAGTATTTT.

CDR3 coding DNA: TGCAGTGCCGAGGGACAGGGGAATGAAAAACTGTTTTTT. This codes for CSAEGQGNEKLFF. This chain uses TRBV20-1 with TRBJ1-4, with TRBD1 matching 10 bases. Unmatched junction bases numbered 3, after V lost 6 bases and J lost 5 bases. CDR3 size: 13 residues. Germline loops: CDR1 DFQATT, CDR2 SNEGSKA (reference sequence).

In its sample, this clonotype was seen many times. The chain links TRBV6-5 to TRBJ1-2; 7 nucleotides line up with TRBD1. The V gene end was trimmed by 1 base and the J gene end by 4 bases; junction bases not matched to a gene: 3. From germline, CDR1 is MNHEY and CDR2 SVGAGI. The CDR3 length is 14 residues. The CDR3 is CASSYYQGGYGYTF. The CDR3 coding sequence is TGTGCCAGCAGTTACTATCAGGGGGGCTATGGCTACACCTTC.

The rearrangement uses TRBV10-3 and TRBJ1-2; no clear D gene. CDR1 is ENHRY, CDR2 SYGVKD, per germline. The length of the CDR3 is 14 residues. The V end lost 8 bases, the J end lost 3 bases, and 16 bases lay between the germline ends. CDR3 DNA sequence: TGTGCCATCTTCCGGGAGGGTTCTGACTATGGCTACACCTTC. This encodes CAIFREGSDYGYTF.

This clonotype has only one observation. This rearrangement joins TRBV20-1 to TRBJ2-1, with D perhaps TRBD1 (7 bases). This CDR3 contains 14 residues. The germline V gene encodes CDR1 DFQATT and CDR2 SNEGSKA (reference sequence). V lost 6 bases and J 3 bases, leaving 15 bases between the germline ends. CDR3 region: CSARQGGLYNEQFF. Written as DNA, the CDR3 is TGCAGTGCCCGCCAGGGGGGCCTCTACAATGAGCAGTTCTTC.

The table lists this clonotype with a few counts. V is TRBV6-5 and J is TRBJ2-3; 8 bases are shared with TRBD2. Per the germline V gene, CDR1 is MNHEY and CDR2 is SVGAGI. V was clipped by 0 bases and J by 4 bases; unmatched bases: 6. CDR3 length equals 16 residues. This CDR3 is CASSYSIGGGSDTQYF. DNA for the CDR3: TGTGCCAGCAGTTACTCGATTGGCGGGGGGTCAGATACGCAGTATTTT.

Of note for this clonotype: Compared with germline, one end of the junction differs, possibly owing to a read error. CDR3 coding DNA: TGTGCCAACAGCTTCGGGGATTCGACAGGGGGCGCTTCGAATGAGCAGTTCTTC. Its translation is CANSFGDSTGGASNEQFF. The rearrangement links TRBV11-2 to TRBJ2-1; TRBD1 agrees at 10 bases. The CDR3 loop spans 18 amino acids. In germline, CDR1 is SGHAT, CDR2 FQNNGV.

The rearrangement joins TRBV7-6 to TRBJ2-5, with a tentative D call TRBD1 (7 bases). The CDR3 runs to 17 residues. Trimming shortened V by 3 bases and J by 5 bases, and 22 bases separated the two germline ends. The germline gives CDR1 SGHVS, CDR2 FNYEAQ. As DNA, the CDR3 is TGTGCCAGCAGCTTGTGGACAGGAGGGAATCTGGGGGAGACCCAGTACTTC. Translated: CASSLWTGGNLGETQYF.

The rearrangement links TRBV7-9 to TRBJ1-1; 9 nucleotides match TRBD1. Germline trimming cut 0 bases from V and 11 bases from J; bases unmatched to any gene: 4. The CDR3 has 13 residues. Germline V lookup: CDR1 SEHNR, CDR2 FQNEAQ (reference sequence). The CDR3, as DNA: TGTGCCAGCAGCTTAGCGGGGGACAGGGAGGCTTTCTTT. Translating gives CASSLAGDREAFF.

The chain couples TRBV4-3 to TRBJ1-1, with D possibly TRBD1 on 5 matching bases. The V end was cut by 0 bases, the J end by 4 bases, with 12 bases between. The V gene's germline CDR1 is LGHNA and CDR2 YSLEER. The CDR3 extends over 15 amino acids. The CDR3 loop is CASSQEGQGSTEAFF. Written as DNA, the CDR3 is TGCGCCAGCAGCCAAGAAGGTCAGGGAAGCACTGAAGCTTTCTTT.

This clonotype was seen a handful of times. CDR3 bases: TGTGCCAGCAGCTTGGGGTACTACGAGCAGTACTTC. Protein product: CASSLGYYEQYF. V usage is TRBV5-5 and J usage is TRBJ2-7; D remains unclear. CDR1 SGHKS and CDR2 YYEKEE come from the germline V gene (reference sequence). Trimming took off 0 bases at V and 3 bases at J, with 4 bases between the two ends. There are 12 residues in the CDR3.

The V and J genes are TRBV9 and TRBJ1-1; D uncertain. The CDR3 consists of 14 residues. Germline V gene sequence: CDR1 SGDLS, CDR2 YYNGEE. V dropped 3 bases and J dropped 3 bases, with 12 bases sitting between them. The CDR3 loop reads CASSGGGGDTEAFF. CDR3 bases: TGTGCCAGCAGCGGGGGAGGCGGGGACACTGAAGCTTTCTTT.

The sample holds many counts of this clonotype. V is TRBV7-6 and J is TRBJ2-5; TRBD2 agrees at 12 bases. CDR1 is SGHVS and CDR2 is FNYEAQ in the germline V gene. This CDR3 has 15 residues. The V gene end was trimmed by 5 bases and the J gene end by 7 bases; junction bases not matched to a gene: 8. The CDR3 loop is CASSPALAGGPTQYF. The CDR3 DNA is TGTGCCAGCAGCCCCGCGCTAGCGGGGGGGCCGACCCAGTACTTC.

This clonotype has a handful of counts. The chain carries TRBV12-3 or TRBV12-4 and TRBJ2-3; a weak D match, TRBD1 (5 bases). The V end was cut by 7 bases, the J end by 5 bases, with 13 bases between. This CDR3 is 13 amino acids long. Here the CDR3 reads CASTAPREDTQYF. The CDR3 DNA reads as TGTGCCAGCACTGCCCCCAGGGAAGATACGCAGTATTTT.

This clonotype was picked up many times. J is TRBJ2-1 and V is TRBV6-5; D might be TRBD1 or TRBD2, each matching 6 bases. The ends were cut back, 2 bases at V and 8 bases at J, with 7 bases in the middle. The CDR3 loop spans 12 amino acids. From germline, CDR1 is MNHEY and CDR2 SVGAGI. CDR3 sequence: CASSYGGHEQFF. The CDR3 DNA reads TGTGCCAGCAGTTACGGGGGGCATGAGCAGTTCTTC.

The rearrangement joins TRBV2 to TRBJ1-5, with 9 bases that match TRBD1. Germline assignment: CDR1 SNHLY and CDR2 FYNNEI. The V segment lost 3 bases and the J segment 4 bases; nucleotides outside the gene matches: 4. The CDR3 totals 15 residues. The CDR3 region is CASSDPDRGNQPQHF. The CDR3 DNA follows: TGTGCCAGCAGTGACCCGGACAGGGGTAATCAGCCCCAGCATTTT.

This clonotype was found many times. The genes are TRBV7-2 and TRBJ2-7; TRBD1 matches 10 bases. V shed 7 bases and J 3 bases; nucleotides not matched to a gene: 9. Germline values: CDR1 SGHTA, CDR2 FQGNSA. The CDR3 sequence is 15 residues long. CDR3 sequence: CASTPPGQGYYEQYF. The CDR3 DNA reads TGTGCCAGCACCCCTCCGGGACAGGGGTACTACGAGCAGTACTTC. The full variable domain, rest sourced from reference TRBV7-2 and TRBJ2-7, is GAGVSQSPSNKVTEKGKDVELRCDPISGHTALYWYRQSLGQGLEFLIYFQGNSAPDKSGLPSDRFSAERTGGSVSTLTIQRTQQEDSAVYLCASTPPGQGYYEQYFGPGTRLTVT.

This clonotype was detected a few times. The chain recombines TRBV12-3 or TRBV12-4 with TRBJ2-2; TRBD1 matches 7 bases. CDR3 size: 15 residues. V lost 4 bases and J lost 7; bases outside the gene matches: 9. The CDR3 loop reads CASSSGQDGDGELFF. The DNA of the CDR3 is TGTGCCAGCAGTTCCGGACAGGACGGGGACGGGGAGCTGTTTTTT.

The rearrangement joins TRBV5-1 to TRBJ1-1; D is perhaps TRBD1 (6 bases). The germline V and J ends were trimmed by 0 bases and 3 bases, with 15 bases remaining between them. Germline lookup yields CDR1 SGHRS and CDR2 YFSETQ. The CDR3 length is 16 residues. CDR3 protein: CASSLGITGFDTEAFF. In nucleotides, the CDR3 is TGCGCCAGCAGCTTGGGGATTACAGGGTTCGACACTGAAGCTTTCTTT. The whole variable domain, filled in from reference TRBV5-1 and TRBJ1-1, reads KAGVTQTPRYLIKTRGQQVTLSCSPISGHRSVSWYQQTPGQGLQFLFEYFSETQRNKGNFPGRFSGRQFSNSRSEMNVSTLELGDSALYLCASSLGITGFDTEAFFGQGTRLTVV.